This is a list of T cell receptor beta chains from one sample in a study of T-cell memory formation after mild COVID-19. TCRdb redid the calling of the 5' RACE reads with MiXCR, one entry per CDR3 protein. Of hundreds of thousands of distinct CDR3 sequences listed, about 22% are singletons. The sample taken for sequencing was PBMCs or a T cell subset sorted from them (not recorded which). The receptors derive from an adult woman who had mild COVID-19 (a few samples of this study predate the infection). Cell type and time point are not known. The CDR3 runs from the conserved cysteine through the conserved F or W. A D gene is named only where the DNA matches it firmly. Clone size is given for some rows only: seen once, a few or many times, or a class if the clone is expanded.

TRBV7-8	TRBJ1-5	.	.	TGTGCCAGCAGCAAGGGGCAGGGTTCGGGTCAGCCCCAGCATTTT	CASSKGQGSGQPQHF
TRBV20-1	TRBJ2-7	TRBD2	.	TGCAGTGCGATCTCGCGACTAGCGGGGGGGTACGAGCAGTACTTC	CSAISRLAGGYEQYF
TRBV15	TRBJ1-1	.	.	TGTGCCACCAGCAGATATGGGGCAGGTAACACTGAAGCTTTCTTT	CATSRYGAGNTEAFF
TRBV6-2/TRBV6-3	TRBJ2-1	TRBD2	few	TGTGCCAGCAGAATAAGACTAGCGGGGTCCTTAGACAATGAGCAGTTCTTC	CASRIRLAGSLDNEQFF
TRBV14	TRBJ2-3	.	few	TGTGCCAGCAGCCTTAGTGAGGGCCGGTCCACAGATACGCAGTATTTT	CASSLSEGRSTDTQYF
TRBV3-1	TRBJ1-4	.	few	TGTGCCAGCAGCACCACGCGGGCTAATGAAAAACTGTTTTTT	CASSTTRANEKLFF
TRBV7-3	TRBJ1-1	.	few	TGTGCCAGCAGCTTAACTGATAACACTGAAGCTTTCTTT	CASSLTDNTEAFF
TRBV24-1	TRBJ2-1	TRBD1	.	TGTGCCACCAGTGATTCGGCAAGGACAGGGGACAATGAGCAGTTCTTC	CATSDSARTGDNEQFF
TRBV3-1	TRBJ2-7	.	.	TGTGCCAGCAGCCCAACCTTTTTAGCGGCCTCCTACGAGCAGTACTTC	CASSPTFLAASYEQYF
TRBV27	TRBJ2-1	TRBD2	few	TGTGCCAGCAGTTCGGGACTAGCGTATTACAATGAGCAGTTCTTC	CASSSGLAYYNEQFF
TRBV7-3	TRBJ2-1	TRBD2	few	TGTGCCAGCAGCCCAGGGACTAGCGGGGTGGGGAATGAGCAGTTCTTC	CASSPGTSGVGNEQFF
TRBV7-2	TRBJ2-7	.	many	TGTGCCAGCACCTTAGGGCAGGGGATCCACGAGCAGTACTTC	CASTLGQGIHEQYF
TRBV15	TRBJ2-2	TRBD1	.	TGTGCCACCAGCGAGACAGGGGGAACCGGGGAGCTGTTTTTT	CATSETGGTGELFF
TRBV12-3/TRBV12-4	TRBJ1-1	.	.	TGTGCCAGCAGACCGTTTCTGAACACTGAAGCTTTCTTT	CASRPFLNTEAFF
TRBV6-4	TRBJ1-2	.	.	TGTGCCAGCCCGATGGATGGCTACACCTTC	CASPMDGYTF
TRBV19	TRBJ2-2	.	.	TGTGCCAGTAGTATTTTGTCCGGCACCGGGGAGCTGTTTTTT	CASSILSGTGELFF
TRBV15	TRBJ2-1	TRBD2	.	TGTGCCACCAGCAGTTGGACTAGCGGGACCCTCTCCTACAATGAGCAGTTCTTC	CATSSWTSGTLSYNEQFF